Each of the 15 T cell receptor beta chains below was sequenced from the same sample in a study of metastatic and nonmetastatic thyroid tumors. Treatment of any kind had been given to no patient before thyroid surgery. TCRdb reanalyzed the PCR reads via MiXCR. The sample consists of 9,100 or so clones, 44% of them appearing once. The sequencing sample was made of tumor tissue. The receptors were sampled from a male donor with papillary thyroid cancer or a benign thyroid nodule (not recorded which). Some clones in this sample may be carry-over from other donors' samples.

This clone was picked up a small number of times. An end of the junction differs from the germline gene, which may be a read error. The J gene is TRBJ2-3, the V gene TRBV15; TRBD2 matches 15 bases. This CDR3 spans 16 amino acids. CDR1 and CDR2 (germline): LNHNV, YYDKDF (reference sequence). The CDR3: CATRGLAGGRTDTQYF. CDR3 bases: TGTGCCACCAGGGGACTAGCGGGAGGTCGCACAGATACTCAGTATTTT.

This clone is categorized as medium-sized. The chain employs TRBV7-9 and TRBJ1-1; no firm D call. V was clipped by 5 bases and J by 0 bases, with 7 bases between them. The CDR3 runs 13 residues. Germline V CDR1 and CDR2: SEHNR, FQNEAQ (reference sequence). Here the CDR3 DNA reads TGTGCCAGCAGCCTCGACATGAACACTGAAGCTTTCTTT. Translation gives CASSLDMNTEAFF.

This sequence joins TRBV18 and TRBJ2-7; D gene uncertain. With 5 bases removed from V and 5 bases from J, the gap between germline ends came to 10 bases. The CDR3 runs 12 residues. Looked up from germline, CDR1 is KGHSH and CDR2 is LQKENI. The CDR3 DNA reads TGTGCCAGCTCATCAGGAAGCCACGAGCAGTACTTC. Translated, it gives CASSSGSHEQYF.

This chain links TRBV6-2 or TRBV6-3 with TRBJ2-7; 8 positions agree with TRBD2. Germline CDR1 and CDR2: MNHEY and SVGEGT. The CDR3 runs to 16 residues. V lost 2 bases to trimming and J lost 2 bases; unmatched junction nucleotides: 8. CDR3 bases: TGTGCCAGCAGTTACCCCGGGACTAGAAATCCCTACGAGCAGTACTTC. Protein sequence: CASSYPGTRNPYEQYF.

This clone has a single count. CDR3 protein: CASSPGLAGGSGTGELFF. The CDR3 DNA follows: TGTGCCAGCAGCCCGGGACTAGCGGGAGGGAGTGGAACCGGGGAGCTGTTTTTT. The chain recombines TRBV7-8 with TRBJ2-2, with TRBD2 identical over 16 bases. V lost 5 bases and J lost 5; bases outside the gene matches: 8. The CDR3 has 18 amino acids. Germline CDR1 and CDR2: SGHVS and FQNEAQ.

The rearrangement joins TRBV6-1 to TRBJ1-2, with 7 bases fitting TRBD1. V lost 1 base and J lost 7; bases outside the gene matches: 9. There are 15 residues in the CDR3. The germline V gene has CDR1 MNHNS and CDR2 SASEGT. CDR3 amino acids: CASSEVTQGISGYTF. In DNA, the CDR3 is TGTGCCAGCAGTGAAGTCACACAGGGGATAAGTGGCTACACCTTC.

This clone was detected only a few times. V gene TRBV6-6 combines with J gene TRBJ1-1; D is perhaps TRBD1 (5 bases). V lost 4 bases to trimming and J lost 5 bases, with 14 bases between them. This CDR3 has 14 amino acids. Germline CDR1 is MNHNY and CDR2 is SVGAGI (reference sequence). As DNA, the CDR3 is TGTGCCAGCAGTTCCTCGGCGGGGGGGACTGAAGCTTTCTTT. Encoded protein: CASSSSAGGTEAFF.

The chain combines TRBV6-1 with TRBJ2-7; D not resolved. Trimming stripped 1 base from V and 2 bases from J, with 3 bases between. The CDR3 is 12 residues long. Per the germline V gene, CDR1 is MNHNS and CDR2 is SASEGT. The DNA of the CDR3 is TGTGCCAGCAGTGAAGTTACCTACGAGCAGTACTTC. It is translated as CASSEVTYEQYF.

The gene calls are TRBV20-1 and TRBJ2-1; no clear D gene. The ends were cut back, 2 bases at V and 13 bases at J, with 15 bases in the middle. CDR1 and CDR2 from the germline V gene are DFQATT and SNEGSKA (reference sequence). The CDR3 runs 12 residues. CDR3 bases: TGCAGTGCTAGACCCGGTGGTGCGGATCAGTTCTTC. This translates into CSARPGGADQFF.

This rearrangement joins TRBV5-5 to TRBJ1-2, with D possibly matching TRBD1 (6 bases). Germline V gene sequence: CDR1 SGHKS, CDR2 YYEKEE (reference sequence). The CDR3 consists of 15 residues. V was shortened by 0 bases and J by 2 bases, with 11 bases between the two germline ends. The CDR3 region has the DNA TGTGCCAGCAGCTTGGCTCGGGGGGCAAACTATGGCTACACCTTC. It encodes CASSLARGANYGYTF.

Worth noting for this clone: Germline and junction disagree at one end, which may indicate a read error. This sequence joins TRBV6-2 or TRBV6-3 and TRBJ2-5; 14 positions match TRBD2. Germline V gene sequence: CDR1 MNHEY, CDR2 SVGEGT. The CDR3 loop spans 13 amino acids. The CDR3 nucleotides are TGTGCCAGCAGAACCGGGACTAGCGGGAGTAGTAACTTC. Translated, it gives CASRTGTSGSSNF.

CDR3 in DNA: TGTGCCAGCAGCTTAGGGGACAGGGCGAACAATGAGCAGTTCTTC. As protein: CASSLGDRANNEQFF. The V gene is TRBV7-3, the J gene TRBJ2-1; 9 bases match TRBD1. Germline CDR1 reads SGHTA; CDR2 reads FQGTGA. J lost 5 bases, V lost 2 bases, and 4 bases had no gene match. This CDR3 has 15 residues.

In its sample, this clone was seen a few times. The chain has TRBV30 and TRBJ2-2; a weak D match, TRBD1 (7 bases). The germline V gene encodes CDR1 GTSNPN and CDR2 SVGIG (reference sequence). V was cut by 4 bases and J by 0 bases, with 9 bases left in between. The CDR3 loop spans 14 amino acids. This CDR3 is CAWTGGTNTGELFF. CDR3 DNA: TGTGCCTGGACAGGGGGGACGAACACCGGGGAGCTGTTTTTT.

The CDR3 loop is CASGQGYNEQFF. The CDR3 region has the DNA TGTGCCAGCGGTCAGGGTTACAATGAGCAGTTCTTC. V and J are TRBV11-2 and TRBJ2-1, with D possibly matching TRBD1 (5 bases). With 8 bases removed from V and 4 bases from J, the gap between germline ends came to 9 bases. Per germline, CDR1 SGHAT and CDR2 FQNNGV. The CDR3 runs to 12 residues.

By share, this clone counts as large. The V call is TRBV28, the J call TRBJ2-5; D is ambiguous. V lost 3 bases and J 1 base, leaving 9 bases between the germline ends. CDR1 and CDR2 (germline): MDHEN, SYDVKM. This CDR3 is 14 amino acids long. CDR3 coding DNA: TGTGCCAGCAGTTTTAGTCCAGCCCAAGAGACCCAGTACTTC. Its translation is CASSFSPAQETQYF.